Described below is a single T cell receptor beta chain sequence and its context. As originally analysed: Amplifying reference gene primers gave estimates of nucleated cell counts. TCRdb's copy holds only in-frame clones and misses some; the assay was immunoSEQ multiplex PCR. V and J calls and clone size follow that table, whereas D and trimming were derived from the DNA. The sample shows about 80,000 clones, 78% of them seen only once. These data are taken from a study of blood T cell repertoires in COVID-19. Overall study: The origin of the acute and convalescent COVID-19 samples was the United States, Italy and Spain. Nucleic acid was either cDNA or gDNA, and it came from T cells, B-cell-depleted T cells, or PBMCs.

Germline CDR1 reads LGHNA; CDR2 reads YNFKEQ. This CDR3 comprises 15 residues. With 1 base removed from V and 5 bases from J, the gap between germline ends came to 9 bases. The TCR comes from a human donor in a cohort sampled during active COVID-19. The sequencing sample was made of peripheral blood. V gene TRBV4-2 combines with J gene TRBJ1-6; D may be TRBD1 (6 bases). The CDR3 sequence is CASSQVAGDNSPLHF. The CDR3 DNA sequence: TGTGCCAGCAGCCAAGTTGCAGGGGATAATTCACCCCTCCACTTT.